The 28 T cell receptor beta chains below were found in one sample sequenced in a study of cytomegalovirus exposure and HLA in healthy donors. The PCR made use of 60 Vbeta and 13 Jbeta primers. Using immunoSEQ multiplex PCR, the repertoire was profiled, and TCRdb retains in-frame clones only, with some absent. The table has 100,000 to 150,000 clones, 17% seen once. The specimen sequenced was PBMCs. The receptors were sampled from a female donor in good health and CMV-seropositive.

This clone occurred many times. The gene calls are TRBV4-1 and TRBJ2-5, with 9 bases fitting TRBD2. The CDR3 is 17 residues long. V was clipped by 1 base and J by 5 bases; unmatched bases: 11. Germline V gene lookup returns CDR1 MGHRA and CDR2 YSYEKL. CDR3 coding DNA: TGCGCCAGCAGCCAAGTTAATTTAGGGCTAGCGGGGGAGACCCAGTACTTC. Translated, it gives CASSQVNLGLAGETQYF.

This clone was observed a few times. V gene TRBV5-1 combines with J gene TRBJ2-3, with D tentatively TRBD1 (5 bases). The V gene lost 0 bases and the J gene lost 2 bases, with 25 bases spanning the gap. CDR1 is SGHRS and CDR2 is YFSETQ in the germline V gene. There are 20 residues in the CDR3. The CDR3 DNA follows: TGCGCCAGCAGCTTGGTGGTAGGTGGTTTTGGGTCAGGACACACAGATACGCAGTATTTT. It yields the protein CASSLVVGGFGSGHTDTQYF.

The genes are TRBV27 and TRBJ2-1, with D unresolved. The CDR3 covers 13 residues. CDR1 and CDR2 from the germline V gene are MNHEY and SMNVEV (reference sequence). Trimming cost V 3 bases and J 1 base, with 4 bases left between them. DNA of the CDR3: TGTGCCAGCAGTTTTTCTTCCTACAATGAGCAGTTCTTC. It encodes CASSFSSYNEQFF.

The CDR3 region has the DNA TGTGCCAGCAGCTTCTTCCAGGGCGTAAACTATGGCTACACCTTC. It translates to CASSFFQGVNYGYTF. The rearrangement joins TRBV5-4 to TRBJ1-2, with a tentative D call TRBD1 (5 bases). Germline V gene data show CDR1 as SGHNT and CDR2 as YYREEE (reference sequence). The CDR3 loop spans 15 amino acids. V lost 2 bases and J lost 2, with 13 bases in between.

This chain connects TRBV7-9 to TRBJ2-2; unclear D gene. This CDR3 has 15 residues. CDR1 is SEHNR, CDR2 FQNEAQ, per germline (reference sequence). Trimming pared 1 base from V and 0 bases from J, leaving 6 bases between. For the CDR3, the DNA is TGTGCCAGCAGCTTAGTCCAAACGAACACCGGGGAGCTGTTTTTT. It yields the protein CASSLVQTNTGELFF.

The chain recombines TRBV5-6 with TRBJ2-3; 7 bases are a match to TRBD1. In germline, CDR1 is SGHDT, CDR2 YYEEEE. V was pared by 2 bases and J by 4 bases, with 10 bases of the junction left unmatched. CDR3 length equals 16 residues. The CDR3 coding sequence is TGTGCCAGCAGCTTAATAGACAGGGATATGCCAGATACGCAGTATTTT. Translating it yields CASSLIDRDMPDTQYF.

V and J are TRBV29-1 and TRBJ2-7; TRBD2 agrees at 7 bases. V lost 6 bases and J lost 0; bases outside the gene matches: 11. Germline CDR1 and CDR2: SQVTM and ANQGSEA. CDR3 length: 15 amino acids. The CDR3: CSVRGGVQSSYEQYF. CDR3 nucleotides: TGCAGCGTCCGTGGGGGGGTCCAAAGCTCCTACGAGCAGTACTTC.

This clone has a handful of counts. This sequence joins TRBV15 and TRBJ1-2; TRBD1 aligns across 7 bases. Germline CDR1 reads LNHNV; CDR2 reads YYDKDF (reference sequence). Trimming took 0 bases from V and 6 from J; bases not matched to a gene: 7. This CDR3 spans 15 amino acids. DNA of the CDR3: TGTGCCACCAGCAGAGATCTAGGAGGGGGCGATGGCTACACCTTC. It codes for CATSRDLGGGDGYTF.

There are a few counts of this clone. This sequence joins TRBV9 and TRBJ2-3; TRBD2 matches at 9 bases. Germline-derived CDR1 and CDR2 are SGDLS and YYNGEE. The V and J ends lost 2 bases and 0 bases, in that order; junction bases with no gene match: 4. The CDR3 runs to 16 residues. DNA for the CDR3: TGTGCCAGCAGCGTGGGACTAGCAGCTAGCACAGATACGCAGTATTTT. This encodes CASSVGLAASTDTQYF.

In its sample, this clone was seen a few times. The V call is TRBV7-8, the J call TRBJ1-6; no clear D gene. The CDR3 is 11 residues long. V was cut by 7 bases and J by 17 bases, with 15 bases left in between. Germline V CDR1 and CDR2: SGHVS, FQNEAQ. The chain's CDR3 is CASIRGQYVHF. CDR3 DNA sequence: TGTGCCAGCATCCGCGGGCAGTATGTCCACTTT.

CDR3 coding DNA: TGTGCCAGCAGTGAACTAGCGGGGCCCTACACAGATACGCAGTATTTT. Amino acid sequence: CASSELAGPYTDTQYF. The rearrangement uses TRBV2 and TRBJ2-3, with 9 positions matching TRBD2. CDR3 length equals 16 residues. CDR1 is SNHLY and CDR2 is FYNNEI in the germline V gene. V gave up 2 bases and J gave up 2 bases; unmatched junction bases: 5.

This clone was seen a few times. The CDR3 protein is CASSRGQASGYTF. CDR3 in DNA: TGTGCCAGCAGCCGGGGACAGGCTTCTGGCTACACCTTC. V gene TRBV6-1 combines with J gene TRBJ1-2, with 8 bases lining up with TRBD1. The CDR3 runs to 13 residues. Trimming at V came to 6 bases and at J to 7 bases, leaving 7 bases not matched to a gene. Germline V lookup: CDR1 MNHNS, CDR2 SASEGT.

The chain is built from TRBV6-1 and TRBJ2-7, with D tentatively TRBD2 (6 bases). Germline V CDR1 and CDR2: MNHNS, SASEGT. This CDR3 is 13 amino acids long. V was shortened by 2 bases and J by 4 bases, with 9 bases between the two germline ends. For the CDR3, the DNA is TGTGCCAGCAGTGAACGCGGAGGGTACGAGCAGTACTTC. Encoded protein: CASSERGGYEQYF.

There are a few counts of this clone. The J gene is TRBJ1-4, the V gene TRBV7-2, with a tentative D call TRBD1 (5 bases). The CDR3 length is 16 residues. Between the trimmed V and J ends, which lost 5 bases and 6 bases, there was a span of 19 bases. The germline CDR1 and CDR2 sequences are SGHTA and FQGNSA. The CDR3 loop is CASSPPGSGLYEKLFF. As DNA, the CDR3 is TGTGCCAGCAGCCCGCCCGGGTCAGGGTTGTATGAAAAACTGTTTTTT.

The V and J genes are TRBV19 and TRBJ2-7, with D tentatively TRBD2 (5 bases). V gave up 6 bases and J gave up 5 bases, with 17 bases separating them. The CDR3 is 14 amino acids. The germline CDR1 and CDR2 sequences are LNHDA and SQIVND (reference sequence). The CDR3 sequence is CASRPTSFGNEQYF. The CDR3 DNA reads TGTGCCAGTAGGCCAACTAGTTTTGGTAACGAGCAGTACTTC.

The CDR3 DNA is TGCAGCGTTGAACCATTGGACAGGGGTAGTGAAAAACTGTTTTTT. Translation: CSVEPLDRGSEKLFF. This chain joins TRBV29-1 and TRBJ1-4; TRBD1 matches 9 bases. CDR1 SQVTM and CDR2 ANQGSEA come from the germline V gene. Trimming took 2 bases from V and 7 from J; bases not matched to a gene: 8. The CDR3 has 15 amino acids.

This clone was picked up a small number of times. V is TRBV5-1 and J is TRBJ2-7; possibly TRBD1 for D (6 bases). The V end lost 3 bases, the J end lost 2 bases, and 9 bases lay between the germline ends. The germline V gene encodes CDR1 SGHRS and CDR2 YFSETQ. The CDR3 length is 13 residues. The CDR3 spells CASSSGQTYEQYF. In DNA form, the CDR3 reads TGCGCCAGCAGCTCAGGACAGACCTACGAGCAGTACTTC.

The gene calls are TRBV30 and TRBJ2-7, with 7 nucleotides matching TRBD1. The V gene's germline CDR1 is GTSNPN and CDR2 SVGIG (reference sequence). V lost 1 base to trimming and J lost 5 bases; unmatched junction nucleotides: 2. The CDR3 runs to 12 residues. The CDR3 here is CAWSDRGNEQYF. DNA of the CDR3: TGTGCCTGGAGTGACAGGGGCAACGAGCAGTACTTC.

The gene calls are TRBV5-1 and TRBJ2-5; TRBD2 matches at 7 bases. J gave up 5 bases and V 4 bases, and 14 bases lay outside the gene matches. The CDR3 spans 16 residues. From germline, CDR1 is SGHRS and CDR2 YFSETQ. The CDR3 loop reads CASSGWAGGGQETQYF. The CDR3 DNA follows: TGCGCCAGCAGCGGGTGGGCCGGCGGGGGTCAGGAGACCCAGTACTTC.

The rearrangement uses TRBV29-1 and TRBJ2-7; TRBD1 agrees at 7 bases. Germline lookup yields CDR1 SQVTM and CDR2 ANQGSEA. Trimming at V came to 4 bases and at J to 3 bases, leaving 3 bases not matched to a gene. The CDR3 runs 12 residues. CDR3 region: CSVADRDYEQYF. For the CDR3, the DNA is TGCAGCGTTGCCGACAGGGACTACGAGCAGTACTTC.

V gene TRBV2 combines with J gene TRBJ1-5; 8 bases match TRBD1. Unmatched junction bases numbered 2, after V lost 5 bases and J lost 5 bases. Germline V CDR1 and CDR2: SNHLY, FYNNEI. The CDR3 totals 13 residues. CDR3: CASSSDRDQPQHF. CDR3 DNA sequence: TGTGCCAGCAGTTCGGACAGGGATCAGCCCCAGCATTTT.

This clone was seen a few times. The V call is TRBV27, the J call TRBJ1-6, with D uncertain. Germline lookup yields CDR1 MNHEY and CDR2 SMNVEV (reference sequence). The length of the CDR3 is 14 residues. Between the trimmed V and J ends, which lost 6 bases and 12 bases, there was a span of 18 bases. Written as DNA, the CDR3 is TGTGCCAGCAGGATATCGGGGATTCGGTTACCCCTCCACTTT. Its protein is CASRISGIRLPLHF.

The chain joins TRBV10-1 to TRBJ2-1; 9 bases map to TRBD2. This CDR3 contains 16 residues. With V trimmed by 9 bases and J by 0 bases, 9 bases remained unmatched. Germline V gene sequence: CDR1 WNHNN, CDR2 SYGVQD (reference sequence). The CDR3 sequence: CARELAGEYSYNEQFF. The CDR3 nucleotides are TGCGCCAGGGAACTAGCGGGTGAATACTCCTACAATGAGCAGTTCTTC.

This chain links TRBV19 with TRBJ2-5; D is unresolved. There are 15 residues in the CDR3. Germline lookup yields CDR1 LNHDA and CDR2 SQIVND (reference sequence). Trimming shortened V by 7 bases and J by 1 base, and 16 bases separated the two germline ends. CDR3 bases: TGTGCCAGTAAGTGGCAGGCCCTAAGCCAAGAGACCCAGTACTTC. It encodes CASKWQALSQETQYF.

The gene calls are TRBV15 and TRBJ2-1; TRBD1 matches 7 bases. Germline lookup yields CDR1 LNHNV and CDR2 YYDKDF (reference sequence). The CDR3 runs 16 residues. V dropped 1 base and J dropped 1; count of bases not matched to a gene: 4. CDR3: CATSRGAQGSYNEQFF. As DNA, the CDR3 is TGTGCCACCAGCAGAGGGGCACAGGGGTCCTACAATGAGCAGTTCTTC.

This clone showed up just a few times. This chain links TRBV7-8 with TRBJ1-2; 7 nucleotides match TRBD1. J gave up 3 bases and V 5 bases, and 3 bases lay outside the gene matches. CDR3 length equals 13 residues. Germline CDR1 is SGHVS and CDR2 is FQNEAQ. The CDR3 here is CASSDGTDYGYTF. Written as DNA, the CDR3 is TGTGCCAGCAGCGACGGGACAGACTATGGCTACACCTTC.

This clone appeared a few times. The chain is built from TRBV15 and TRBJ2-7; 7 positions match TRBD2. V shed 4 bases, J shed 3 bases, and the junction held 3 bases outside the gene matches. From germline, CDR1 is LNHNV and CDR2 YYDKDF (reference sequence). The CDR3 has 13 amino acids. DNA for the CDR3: TGTGCCACCAGCACAGGACTAGACTACGAGCAGTACTTC. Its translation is CATSTGLDYEQYF.

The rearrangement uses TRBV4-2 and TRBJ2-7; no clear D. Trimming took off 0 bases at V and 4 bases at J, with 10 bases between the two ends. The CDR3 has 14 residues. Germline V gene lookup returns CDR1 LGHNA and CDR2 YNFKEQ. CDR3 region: CASSQEVLSYEQYF. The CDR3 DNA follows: TGTGCCAGCAGCCAAGAGGTACTTTCTTACGAGCAGTACTTC.